Each of the 15 T cell receptor beta chains below was sequenced from the same sample in a study of TIL therapy for anti-PD-1-resistant metastatic lung cancer. Sequencing used immunoSEQ v3. Repertoires were generated with immunoSEQ multiplex PCR, while TCRdb's copy carries only in-frame clones and drops some. The table has around 100,000 clones, around 71% seen once. Documented time point: pre-treatment sample, taken before nivolumab and TIL therapy. Pleural nodules or supraclavicular lymph nodes made up most of the excised metastases sampled. Sequencing used tumor tissue, obtained at baseline. These receptors were taken from a person aged 25-79 years with non-small cell lung cancer.

The chain has TRBV6-2 or TRBV6-3 and TRBJ1-5, with D unresolved. CDR1 is MNHEY, CDR2 SVGEGT, per germline. V was trimmed by 6 bases and J by 7 bases, leaving 10 bases between them. This CDR3 region has 12 residues. In DNA form, the CDR3 reads TGTGCCAGCAGCCGAGAATTGCAGCCCCAGCATTTT. Protein product: CASSRELQPQHF.

This clone showed up just a few times. The chain is built from TRBV11-2 and TRBJ2-2; D remains unclear. Germline V gene data show CDR1 as SGHAT and CDR2 as FQNNGV. V was clipped by 1 base and J by 6 bases, with 3 bases between them. This CDR3 has 12 residues. The chain's CDR3 is CASSLAAGELFF. DNA for the CDR3: TGTGCCAGCAGCTTAGCCGCCGGGGAGCTGTTTTTT.

There are a few counts of this clone. The chain has TRBV11-2 and TRBJ1-1, with D possibly matching TRBD1 (6 bases). There are 13 residues in the CDR3. Germline V gene data show CDR1 as SGHAT and CDR2 as FQNNGV. The germline V and J ends were trimmed by 3 bases and 6 bases, with 11 bases remaining between them. The CDR3 spells CASSLDRGPEAFF. In DNA form, the CDR3 reads TGTGCCAGCAGCTTGGACAGAGGACCTGAAGCTTTCTTT. Based on the CDR3 plus reference TRBV11-2 and TRBJ1-1, the full variable domain is EAGVAQSPRYKIIEKRQSVAFWCNPISGHATLYWYQQILGQGPKLLIQFQNNGVVDDSQLPKDRFSAERLKGVDSTLKIQPAKLEDSAVYLCASSLDRGPEAFFGQGTRLTVV.

This clone was counted a single time. The rearrangement joins TRBV19 to TRBJ2-2, with 7 bases aligning to TRBD1. The V segment lost 8 bases and the J segment 2 bases; nucleotides outside the gene matches: 11. This CDR3 spans 16 amino acids. Germline CDR1 LNHDA, CDR2 SQIVND (reference sequence). CDR3 sequence reads: CASWDSGTVNTGELFF. CDR3 nucleotide sequence: TGTGCCAGTTGGGATTCCGGGACAGTCAACACCGGGGAGCTGTTTTTT.

This clone counts as medium-sized. Written as DNA, the CDR3 is TGTGCCAGCAGCTTAGTACAGGGAGTAGCGGCCCAGTACTTC. Translating gives CASSLVQGVAAQYF. This chain links TRBV7-9 with TRBJ2-5; D assignment may be TRBD1 or TRBD2 (6 bases each). V lost 1 base and J lost 9, with 15 bases in between. CDR3 length equals 14 residues. Looked up from germline, CDR1 is SEHNR and CDR2 is FQNEAQ (reference sequence).

The chain links TRBV19 to TRBJ1-5; 9 positions agree with TRBD1. V was clipped by 4 bases and J by 4 bases; unmatched bases: 5. Germline CDR1 LNHDA, CDR2 SQIVND (reference sequence). This CDR3 region has 15 residues. CDR3 in DNA: TGTGCCAGTAGTACCCCGACAGGGGGGAATCAGCCCCAGCATTTT. The encoded protein is CASSTPTGGNQPQHF.

Concerning this clone itself: Different DNA sequences within this sample yield the same CDR3. The J gene is TRBJ2-7, the V gene TRBV12-3 or TRBV12-4, with 7 bases aligning to TRBD1. The V segment lost 4 bases and the J segment 3 bases; nucleotides outside the gene matches: 3. The CDR3 is made up of 13 amino acids. The CDR3 spells CASSWDRDYEQYF. The CDR3 nucleotides read TGTGCCAGCAGTTGGGACAGAGACTACGAGCAGTACTTC.

The chain links TRBV6-4 to TRBJ2-7, with 10 bases fitting TRBD2. Germline trimming cut 3 bases from V and 1 base from J; bases unmatched to any gene: 6. CDR1 MRHNA and CDR2 SNTAGT come from the germline V gene. The CDR3 has 16 residues. CDR3 coding DNA: TGTGCCAGCAGTGAGGAGCGGGAGGGGGATTCCTACGAGCAGTACTTC. Its translation is CASSEEREGDSYEQYF.

This clone was detected only once. CDR3 nucleotides: TGTGCCAGCAGCCCCACCGCGTCATGGGGGGGGCGGAGAGGAACAGATACGCAGTATTTT. Translated: CASSPTASWGGRRGTDTQYF. V usage is TRBV9 and J usage is TRBJ2-3; D is possibly TRBD2 (7 bases). V lost 4 bases and J lost 3, with 30 bases in between. Germline lookup yields CDR1 SGDLS and CDR2 YYNGEE. The CDR3 sequence is 20 residues long.

V gene TRBV6-6 combines with J gene TRBJ2-6, with unresolved D. Trimming removed 8 bases from V and 12 bases from J, with 11 bases in between. Germline loops: CDR1 MNHNY, CDR2 SVGAGI (reference sequence). The CDR3 covers 11 residues. DNA of the CDR3: TGTGCCAGCGAGGATGGGGTCGTCCTGACTTTC. This translates into CASEDGVVLTF.

The chain recombines TRBV12-3 or TRBV12-4 with TRBJ2-3; D remains ambiguous. Trimming pared 7 bases from V and 0 bases from J, leaving 8 bases between. The CDR3 totals 13 residues. The DNA of the CDR3 is TGTGCCAGCAAGATGGGTAGCACAGATACGCAGTATTTT. Protein: CASKMGSTDTQYF.

The V and J genes are TRBV4-2 and TRBJ2-7; 11 bases are a match to TRBD2. The CDR3 length is 18 residues. The V gene end was trimmed by 0 bases and the J gene end by 3 bases; junction bases not matched to a gene: 10. Germline CDR1 is LGHNA and CDR2 is YNFKEQ. The chain's CDR3 is CASSQEPLAGGRVYEQYF. The CDR3 DNA follows: TGTGCCAGCAGCCAAGAGCCTCTAGCGGGGGGCCGGGTCTACGAGCAGTACTTC.

The rearrangement uses TRBV7-8 and TRBJ1-3, with D uncertain. The V gene's germline CDR1 is SGHVS and CDR2 FQNEAQ. V was cut by 0 bases and J by 5 bases, with 8 bases left in between. The CDR3 loop spans 14 amino acids. Here the CDR3 reads CASSLAPERNTIYF. In DNA, the CDR3 is TGTGCCAGCAGCTTAGCCCCGGAACGAAACACCATATATTTT.

This clone appeared a single time. The chain joins TRBV9 to TRBJ2-7, with TRBD2 identical over 9 bases. The CDR3 runs to 14 residues. Germline V lookup: CDR1 SGDLS, CDR2 YYNGEE. J gave up 7 bases and V 4 bases, and 9 bases lay outside the gene matches. The CDR3 DNA sequence: TGTGCCAGCAGCTTAACCGGGACTAGCATTGAGCAGTACTTC. This sequence encodes CASSLTGTSIEQYF.

The V call is TRBV5-5, the J call TRBJ1-6; no clear D. The germline V gene has CDR1 SGHKS and CDR2 YYEKEE (reference sequence). The CDR3 runs to 14 residues. V lost 3 bases and J lost 10, with 14 bases in between. CDR3 in DNA: TGTGCCAGCAGCTCCGGTGTTTTTGACTCACCCCTCCACTTT. Amino acids: CASSSGVFDSPLHF.